This TCR beta chain appears in the sequencing data of a study of cytomegalovirus exposure and HLA in healthy donors. The study, taken as a whole, reports: Investigators reported fewer than 200 TCR beta chains as tied to cytomegalovirus. In an earlier analysis, productive rearrangement rates for most beta V segments clustered near 90% or 30%.

CDR1 is SGHDN, CDR2 FVKESK, per germline. Trimming took 0 bases from V and 4 from J, leaving 16 bases between them. The CDR3 consists of 17 residues. In regard to this clone: Its cognate antigen is unknown.

PCR primers comprised 60 Vbeta and 13 Jbeta primers. Under the authors' procedure: The authors later counted 65 million to 80 million unique TCR beta chains, some 9.9 million of them shared. Method: immunoSEQ multiplex PCR; TCRdb's copy keeps in-frame clones and lacks some. Clonal size and the V and J genes are those of that table, whereas D and trimming came from the DNA. The top ten clones hold around 6.6% of a sample with roughly 130,000 clones, about two thirds of them seen once. The sample taken for sequencing was PBMCs. The gene calls are TRBV14 and TRBJ2-1; D may be TRBD2 (7 bases). The origin of this receptor is a man in his forties in good health and CMV-seropositive. The CDR3 loop is CASSQDGLGGAYNEQFF. The CDR3 region has the DNA TGTGCCAGCAGCCAAGACGGGCTTGGGGGGGCGTACAATGAGCAGTTCTTC.